This TCR beta chain was identified during a study of spatial heterogeneity in lung cancer. On the study more broadly: The library had UMIs, and each TCR and UMI pair averaged more than ten raw reads.

TCRdb independently ran MiXCR on the 5' RACE reads; one entry per CDR3 protein. The sample holds 50,000 to 65,000 distinct CDR3 sequences; 8.4% are singletons and the top ten take about 16%. Time point given: sample taken at primary tumor resection. Whole RNA was taken from tumor, nontumor lung or frozen PBMC; it was then sequenced unsorted. The donors were 72 patients with non-small cell lung cancer that was early-stage and untreated. Per the germline V gene, CDR1 is SGHTA and CDR2 is FQGNSA. CDR3 size: 14 residues. V dropped 0 bases and J dropped 2 bases, with 7 bases sitting between them. This sequence originates from a female donor with early-stage non-small cell lung cancer. The sample consisted of PBMCs, taken at surgery. The chain is built from TRBV7-2 and TRBJ1-1; no reliable D call. Here the CDR3 reads CASSLAGSNTEAFF. The CDR3, as DNA: TGTGCCAGCAGCTTAGCTGGCAGTAACACTGAAGCTTTCTTT.